This T cell receptor beta chain came from a study of vaccination effects on CD4 cells after COVID-19 (dated by TCRdb to between 2021 and 2024). About the full investigation: Across the study, the median time from the second dose to post-vaccine sampling was 72 days (range 14 to 241). In both COVID-19 convalescent patients and infection-naive vaccine recipients, the study compared SARS-CoV-2 spike-specific CD4+ TCR repertoires from before mRNA vaccination with those from after it. The full study included around nine COVID-19 convalescent patients and several SARS-CoV-2-naive healthy vaccine recipients. Cultures from other donors in the study were sequenced using the Oncomine TCR Beta short-read assay on an Illumina iSeq 100.

Overall study results and their limits: Only a small number of convalescent patients were included, and no early post-infection timepoints were available, which limited the study. At late post-vaccination timepoints, both infection-induced and vaccine-induced clones showed marked clonal contraction, consistent with waning T cell responses. Among healthy vaccine recipients, nearly all vaccine-induced clones were SARS-CoV-2 mono-reactive, and just 1 of 255 was cross-reactive with common cold coronaviruses.

From its cysteine to its phenylalanine, the CDR3 spans 16 amino acids. Left in the record is the CDR3 DNA by itself, 48 bases read in frame from the first base. According to the germline V gene, CDR1 reads SGDLS and CDR2 reads YYNGEE. V is shortened by 3 bases, J by 5 bases, and the region joining them spans 20 bases. Concerning this clone itself: This receptor's antigen is unknown. No clone much larger than this one lies a single base away; base qualities are absent.

The method was the immunoSEQ multiplex PCR assay. DNA from the CD4+ T cells that had been cultured and isolated underwent TCR beta CDR3 sequencing. On the authors' methods: The analysis removed non-productive TCR sequences, trimmed reads to the CDR3 region, and retained only CDR3s that were 7 or more amino acids long. Antigen-specific clonotypes were identified with the MANAFEST web app by comparing expansion in peptide wells against reference cultures. Positive clones required FDR<0.05 expansion versus reference and all other wells, odds ratio above 5, and frequency above 0.1% in two replicate wells. Cross-reactive clonotypes were defined as significantly expanded in SARS-CoV-2 spike wells and in at least one common cold coronavirus spike condition. CDR3 similarity was assessed by Levenshtein distance with the stringdist R package, and unrooted trees were built with ape in R 3.6.1. Sourced from immuneACCESS, this table was stored by TCRdb with only in-frame sequences that have V and J called. A share of the clones is absent; for the studies checked, an unresolved V gene accounts for under half, and the remainder has no known explanation. For V, J and clone size, that table is used; D and trimming come from the DNA. This sample comprises roughly 63,000 clones, 78% of them detected only once. 2% of the sample is taken by the ten largest.

To identify antigen-specific CD4+ T cell clonotypes by their expansion, the ViraFEST assay first stimulated PBMC with viral peptide pools and then applied TCR sequencing. After more than nine days of culture, CD4+ T cells were isolated with the EasySep CD4+ T cell isolation kit. Two doses of either the BNT162b2 or the mRNA-1273 mRNA SARS-CoV-2 vaccine were administered to participants. Healthy vaccine recipients had no prior SARS-CoV-2 infection, confirmed by negative nucleocapsid antibodies before and after vaccination. Under 2.5 million PBMC per well were cultured with roughly 10 ug/ml peptides in IMDM containing approximately 4.5% human AB serum, approximately 9.9 IU/ml IL-2 and gentamicin. Half of the culture medium was replaced with fresh IL-2-containing medium on days 3 and 7. Each peptide stimulation condition was cultured in triplicate wells unless otherwise noted. Using Ficoll-Paque Plus gradient centrifugation, PBMC were separated from whole blood and then either used fresh or cryopreserved at -140C. The overlapping peptide pools covered the spike proteins of SARS-CoV-2 and of the common cold coronaviruses HCoV-NL63, HCoV-OC43 and HCoV-229E. The QIAamp micro DNA kit was used to extract genomic DNA from the cultured CD4+ T cells.

The chain is assembled from TRBV9 and TRBJ2-5, and possibly TRBD2, on 6 matching bases. The starting material was CD4+ T cells from PBMCs cultured with HCoV-OC43 spike peptides, obtained after COVID-19 vaccination. The cell subset or site tag for this specimen amounts to: HCoV-OC43 spike overlapping peptide pool stimulation. The clonotype originates from a human donor who received a COVID-19 vaccine. The CDR3 has the sequence CASSAKRGLPRETQYF. The nucleotides read TGTGCCAGCAGCGCAAAAAGGGGACTTCCCAGGGAGACCCAGTACTTC.